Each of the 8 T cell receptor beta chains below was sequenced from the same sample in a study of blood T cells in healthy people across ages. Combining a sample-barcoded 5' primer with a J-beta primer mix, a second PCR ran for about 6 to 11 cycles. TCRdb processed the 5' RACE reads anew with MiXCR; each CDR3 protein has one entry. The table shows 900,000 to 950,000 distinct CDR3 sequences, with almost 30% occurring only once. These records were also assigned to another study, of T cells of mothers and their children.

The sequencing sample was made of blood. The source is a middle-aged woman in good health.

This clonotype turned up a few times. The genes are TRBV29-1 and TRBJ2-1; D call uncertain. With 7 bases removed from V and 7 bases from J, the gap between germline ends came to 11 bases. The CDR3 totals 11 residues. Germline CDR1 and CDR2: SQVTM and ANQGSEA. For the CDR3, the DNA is TGCAGCGGTCGGAATTTAAATGAGCAGTTCTTC. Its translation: CSGRNLNEQFF.

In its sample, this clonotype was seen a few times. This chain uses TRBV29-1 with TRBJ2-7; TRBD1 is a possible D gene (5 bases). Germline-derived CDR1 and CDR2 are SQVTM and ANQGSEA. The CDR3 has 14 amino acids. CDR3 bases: TGCAGTGCTCGTTCTCCTGACAGACTCTACGAGCAGTACTTC. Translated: CSARSPDRLYEQYF.

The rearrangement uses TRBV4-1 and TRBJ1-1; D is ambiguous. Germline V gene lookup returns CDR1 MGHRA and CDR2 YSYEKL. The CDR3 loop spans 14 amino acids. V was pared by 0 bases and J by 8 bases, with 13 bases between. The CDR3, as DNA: TGCGCCAGCAGCCAAGATAGGGCGTCCCGGGAAGCTTTCTTT. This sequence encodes CASSQDRASREAFF.

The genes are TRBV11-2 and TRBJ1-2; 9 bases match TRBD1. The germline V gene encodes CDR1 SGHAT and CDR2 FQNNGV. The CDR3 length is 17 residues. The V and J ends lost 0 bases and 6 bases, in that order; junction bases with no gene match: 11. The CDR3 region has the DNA TGTGCCAGCAGCTTAGATAAGGGGACAGGGCTCTTTAATGGCTACACCTTC. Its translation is CASSLDKGTGLFNGYTF.

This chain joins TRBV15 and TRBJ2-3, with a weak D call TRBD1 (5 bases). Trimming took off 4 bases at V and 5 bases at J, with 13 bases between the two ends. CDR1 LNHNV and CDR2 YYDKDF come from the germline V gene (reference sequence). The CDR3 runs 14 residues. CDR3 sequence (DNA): TGTGCCACCAGCATCTGGGGTCAGGGAGATACGCAGTATTTT. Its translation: CATSIWGQGDTQYF.

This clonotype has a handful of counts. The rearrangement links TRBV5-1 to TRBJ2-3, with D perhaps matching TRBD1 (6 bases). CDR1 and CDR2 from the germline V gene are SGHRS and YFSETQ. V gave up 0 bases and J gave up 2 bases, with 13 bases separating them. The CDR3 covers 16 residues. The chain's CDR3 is CASSLEGDLYTDTQYF. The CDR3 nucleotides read TGCGCCAGCAGCTTGGAGGGGGACCTATACACAGATACGCAGTATTTT.

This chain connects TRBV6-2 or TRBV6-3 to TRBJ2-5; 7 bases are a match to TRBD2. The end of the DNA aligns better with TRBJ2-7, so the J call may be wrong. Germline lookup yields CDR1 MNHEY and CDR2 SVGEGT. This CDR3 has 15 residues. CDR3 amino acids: CASTVIWAGAYEQYF. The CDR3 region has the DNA TGTGCCAGCACCGTCATATGGGCGGGGGCCTACGAGCAGTACTTC.

The CDR3 protein is CASSQGLTSGGANEQFF. The CDR3 coding sequence is TGCGCCAGCAGCCAGGGCCTGACTAGCGGGGGGGCCAATGAGCAGTTCTTC. The chain links TRBV4-1 to TRBJ2-1, with 14 nucleotides matching TRBD2. The CDR3 consists of 17 residues. The V gene's germline CDR1 is MGHRA and CDR2 YSYEKL. The junction had 7 bases not matched to a gene; V was cut back by 3 bases and J by 6 bases.